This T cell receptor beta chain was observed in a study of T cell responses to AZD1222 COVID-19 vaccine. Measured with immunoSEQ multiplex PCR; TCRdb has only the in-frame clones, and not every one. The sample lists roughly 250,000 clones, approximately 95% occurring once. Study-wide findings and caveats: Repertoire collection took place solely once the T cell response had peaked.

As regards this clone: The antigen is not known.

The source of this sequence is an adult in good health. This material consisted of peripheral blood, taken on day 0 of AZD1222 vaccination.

The CDR3 bases are TGTGCCAGCAAGGCGGATTCAGCTAACTATGGCTACACCTTC. Protein: CASKADSANYGYTF. V usage is TRBV2 and J usage is TRBJ1-2; D is ambiguous. CDR1 and CDR2 (germline): SNHLY, FYNNEI. V lost 7 bases and J lost 0, with 12 bases in between. The CDR3 spans 14 residues.